This TCR beta chain was sequenced in a study of beta chain features in type 1 diabetes. Study summary: Examined across all samples were about 110,000,000 sorted cells.

Study-level findings and limits: Insertion counts at VDJ junctions were lower in type 1 diabetes patients, who also showed more deletions there. Type 1 diabetes patients had TCRB CDR3s that were shorter (moderately but significantly so) in all four CD4+ subsets. In the patient group, naive, central memory and Treg TCRB repertoires seemed more alike than in the healthy donor group.

This clone was detected a few times. Its antigen is unidentified. TCRB transcripts that were expressed got sequenced, as all of the isolated RNA had been reverse transcribed. Naive, central memory and regulatory T cell samples averaged about 3.57 million reads. Generated by immunoSEQ multiplex PCR, the TCRdb table keeps only in-frame clones and is missing some. The table has some 290,000 clones, approximately 25% seen once; the top ten hold roughly 0.011%. Sequenced: naive CD4+ T cells from blood. This TCR came from a woman aged 30 to 39 with type 1 diabetes.

The CDR3 loop is CASSVGPGQQETQYF. The CDR3 DNA follows: TGTGCCAGCAGCGTGGGCCCGGGACAGCAAGAGACCCAGTACTTC. The V and J genes are TRBV9 and TRBJ2-5, with 7 bases lining up with TRBD1. Trimming cost V 2 bases and J 2 bases; bases outside gene matches: 6. The CDR3 extends over 15 amino acids. The germline V gene encodes CDR1 SGDLS and CDR2 YYNGEE.